This TCR beta chain was identified in a study of OX40 agonist ivuxolimab in advanced cancers. Study-wide background: Under the entry rules, prior anti-PD-1, anti-PD-L1 or anti-CTLA-4 therapy was allowed, and more than 35% had some. Three patients showed partial responses: one hepatocellular carcinoma and two cutaneous melanoma cases. Regarding the study as a whole: The work left the antigen specificity of expanded peripheral T cells undetermined.

CDR1 and CDR2 from the germline V gene are LNHDA and SQIVND (reference sequence). V lost 3 bases to trimming and J lost 0 bases, with 6 bases between them. The CDR3 runs to 14 residues. Generated by immunoSEQ multiplex PCR, the TCRdb table keeps only in-frame clones and is missing some. The sample lists 60,000 to 75,000 clones, 80% to 95% occurring once. Concerning this clone itself: Its antigen is not identified.

Peripheral blood came from all dose cohorts at three timepoints. The input for sequencing was CD4+ or CD8+ T cells sorted from blood, taken in a trial of the OX40 agonist ivuxolimab. The origin of this receptor is an adult with an advanced solid tumor such as melanoma, head and neck, liver or kidney cancer. The chain has TRBV19 and TRBJ1-3; D gene ambiguous. The CDR3 spells CASSIRTSGNTIYF. CDR3 bases: TGTGCCAGTAGTATTCGGACCTCTGGAAACACCATATATTTT.